The clone carrying this TCR beta chain has ten or more counts. The time point: newly diagnosed GD, antithyroid drugs for less than 3 months. The TCR library was made from RNA that had been extracted from PBMCs in TRIzol. The data belong to a study of regulatory T cells in long-lasting Graves disease. Arm-PCR with iRepertoire HTBI primers amplified the CDR3 regions for these TCR beta libraries. MiXCR, applied by TCRdb to the multiplex PCR reads, yields one record per CDR3 protein. The sample lists around 400,000 distinct CDR3 sequences; approximately 15% were seen once. The data also belong to a second study, concerning T cells in Graves' hyperthyroidism and ophthalmopathy. That publication notes: The TCR CDR3 was amplified in a first-round RT-PCR using the HTBI primer set.

The sample was peripheral blood mononuclear cells (PBMCs), taken at new diagnosis, from a patient treated with antithyroid drugs. The sequence derives from a woman aged 40 to 55 with Graves disease.

This chain's CDR3 is CSASGLAGVGTQYF. The CDR3 nucleotides are TGCAGTGCTAGTGGACTAGCGGGAGTTGGTACGCAGTATTTT. The chain links TRBV20-1 to TRBJ2-3; 13 bases fit TRBD2. Germline values: CDR1 DFQATT, CDR2 SNEGSKA (reference sequence). This CDR3 has 14 amino acids. V gave up 3 bases and J gave up 8 bases; unmatched junction bases: 5.